The rows below give T cell receptor beta chains drawn from one sample of a study of blood T cell repertoires in COVID-19. TCRdb keeps only in-frame clones here, not all; method: immunoSEQ multiplex PCR. In the table there are approximately 240,000 clones, more than 65% of which are singletons. Sequences were obtained from peripheral blood. Receptor source: a woman in her forties with active or convalescent COVID-19. CDR3s include the opening cysteine and the closing phenylalanine or tryptophan. The D gene is left open where the match is weak. Rows give clone size only sometimes, using once, few, many, or a class for an expanded clone.

clone_size	v_call	d_call	j_call	cdr3_nt	cdr3_aa
once	TRBV7-3	NA	TRBJ2-3	TGTGCCAGCAGGAAGGCAGGGGGCACAGATACGCAGTATTTT	CASRKAGGTDTQYF
NA	TRBV19	TRBD1	TRBJ1-2	TGTGCCAGTAGACCGGACAGGCAGGGAGGCTACACCTTC	CASRPDRQGGYTF
NA	TRBV12-3/TRBV12-4	NA	TRBJ1-5	TGTGCCAGCAGTCCTGGAGCCGGGAAGCCCCAGCATTTT	CASSPGAGKPQHF
NA	TRBV19	NA	TRBJ1-5	TGTGCCAGTAGTATTCAGCGTGATCAGCCCCAGCATTTT	CASSIQRDQPQHF
once	TRBV9	NA	TRBJ1-1	TGTGCCAGCAGCCCCCGACAGAATCTAAACACTGAAGCTTTCTTT	CASSPRQNLNTEAFF
NA	TRBV4-1	NA	TRBJ1-2	TGCGCCAGCAGCCAAGAGTTCAGGACTGGGGCTAACTATGGCTACACCTTC	CASSQEFRTGANYGYTF
NA	TRBV13	NA	TRBJ2-7	TGTGCCAGCAGCTCGACTAGTTTCTCCTACGAGCAGTACTTC	CASSSTSFSYEQYF
NA	TRBV3-1/TRBV3-2	TRBD2	TRBJ2-7	TGTGCCAGCAGCCAAGCGCTAGCGGGGGGAAGGGAGCAGTACTTC	CASSQALAGGREQYF
NA	TRBV5-4	TRBD1	TRBJ1-4	TGTGCCAGCAGCCCAGGCGGGACAGGGTTTGAAAAACTGTTTTTT	CASSPGGTGFEKLFF
NA	TRBV28	TRBD1	TRBJ1-5	TGTGCCAGCTGGTCTAACAGGGGTGGAGATCAGCCCCAGCATTTT	CASWSNRGGDQPQHF
NA	TRBV7-3	TRBD1	TRBJ2-3	TGTGCCAGCAGCCGGGGACAGGCTAGCACAGATACGCAGTATTTT	CASSRGQASTDTQYF
once	TRBV30	NA	TRBJ1-5	TGTGCCTGGAGTGGGGGGGGAGGGTCGAGCAATCAGCCCCAGCATTTT	CAWSGGGGSSNQPQHF
NA	TRBV5-4	NA	TRBJ2-7	TGTGCCAGCAGCCGTCAGGGTGGCGAGCAGTACTTC	CASSRQGGEQYF
few	TRBV4-1	TRBD1	TRBJ1-1	TGCGCCAGCAGAAGAGAGGGGGCATATGAAGCTTTCTTT	CASRREGAYEAFF
NA	TRBV5-1	NA	TRBJ1-2	TGCGCCAGCAGCGCCGCTGGACTCTTTAACTATGGCTACACCTTC	CASSAAGLFNYGYTF
NA	TRBV6-1	TRBD2	TRBJ2-3	TGTGCCAGCAGTGAGGACAGGGGGACTAGCGGGAGCACAGATACGCAGTATTTT	CASSEDRGTSGSTDTQYF
NA	TRBV30	NA	TRBJ1-5	TGTGCCTGGGAGGCCAGGGAAAATCAGCCCCAGCATTTT	CAWEARENQPQHF
NA	TRBV5-6	TRBD1	TRBJ1-5	TGTGCCAGCAGCCTGGGACAGGGGCTTAGCAATCAGCCCCAGCATTTT	CASSLGQGLSNQPQHF